These 14 T cell receptor beta chains share one sample of origin, sequenced in a study of cytomegalovirus exposure and HLA in healthy donors. It was with 60 Vbeta and 13 Jbeta primers that the PCR ran. Repertoires were generated with immunoSEQ multiplex PCR, while TCRdb's copy carries only in-frame clones and drops some. The table has 81,000 or so clones, approximately 65% seen once. The source material was PBMCs. All receptors derive from a woman aged 30 to 39 in good health and CMV-seropositive.

The rearrangement joins TRBV6-7 to TRBJ1-1; D is unclear. TRBV6-7 is filed as an ORF, its function uncertain. V was shortened by 11 bases and J by 4 bases, with 11 bases between the two germline ends. The length of the CDR3 is 11 residues. CDR3 amino acids: CACRRVTEAFF. In DNA form, the CDR3 reads TGTGCCTGCCGTCGGGTCACTGAAGCTTTCTTT.

This clone has just a few counts. This chain uses TRBV28 with TRBJ2-7; 8 bases align to TRBD1. This CDR3 is 14 amino acids long. CDR1 and CDR2 (germline): MDHEN, SYDVKM. The junction had 6 bases not matched to a gene; V was cut back by 5 bases and J by 3 bases. The CDR3: CASSPTGGFYEQYF. The CDR3 coding sequence is TGTGCCAGCAGTCCAACAGGGGGGTTCTACGAGCAGTACTTC.

The chain combines TRBV28 with TRBJ1-1; unclear D gene. V dropped 8 bases and J dropped 1 base, with 8 bases sitting between them. This CDR3 contains 12 residues. CDR1 MDHEN and CDR2 SYDVKM come from the germline V gene. This CDR3 is CASELRNTEAFF. CDR3 coding DNA: TGTGCCAGCGAGTTAAGGAACACTGAAGCTTTCTTT.

The chain combines TRBV7-2 with TRBJ2-7; 12 bases map to TRBD2. Germline assignment: CDR1 SGHTA and CDR2 FQGNSA. The CDR3 contains 15 residues. Unmatched junction bases numbered 8, after V lost 4 bases and J lost 7 bases. The chain's CDR3 is CASSSTSGGRGEQYF. Here the CDR3 DNA reads TGTGCCAGCAGCTCTACTAGCGGGGGGAGGGGGGAGCAGTACTTC.

The chain uses TRBV27 and TRBJ2-7, with TRBD1 as a possible D gene (6 bases). CDR3 length: 13 amino acids. The V end lost 4 bases, the J end lost 6 bases, and 13 bases lay between the germline ends. Looked up from germline, CDR1 is MNHEY and CDR2 is SMNVEV (reference sequence). In DNA, the CDR3 is TGTGCCAGCAGTTCCTTGGGGGCAGGCGAGCAGTACTTC. It encodes CASSSLGAGEQYF.

The chain recombines TRBV2 with TRBJ1-5; D gene unclear. The ends were cut back, 6 bases at V and 0 bases at J, with 6 bases in the middle. The CDR3 contains 13 residues. Germline assignment: CDR1 SNHLY and CDR2 FYNNEI. The CDR3 sequence is CASRTISNQPQHF. CDR3 coding DNA: TGTGCCAGCAGAACTATTAGCAATCAGCCCCAGCATTTT.

The chain carries TRBV10-3 and TRBJ2-7; 8 bases map to TRBD1. Germline lookup yields CDR1 ENHRY and CDR2 SYGVKD. This CDR3 contains 15 residues. V lost 8 bases, J lost 4 bases, and 13 bases stayed unmatched. The CDR3 loop reads CAIAEGGQGRYEQYF. CDR3 DNA sequence: TGTGCCATCGCGGAGGGAGGACAGGGACGATACGAGCAGTACTTC.

A note on this clone: A read error may account for a junction end that differs from germline. This rearrangement joins TRBV6-5 to TRBJ1-2; 9 nucleotides agree with TRBD1. The CDR3 sequence is 12 residues long. From germline, CDR1 is MNHEY and CDR2 SVGAGI. The CDR3, as DNA: TGTGCCAGTAAGGACAGGGGCTATGGCTACCCCTTC. Amino acid sequence: CASKDRGYGYPF.

The chain is built from TRBV5-4 and TRBJ2-1; a weak D match, TRBD1 (6 bases). Trimming stripped 1 base from V and 8 bases from J, with 16 bases between. CDR3 length: 15 amino acids. Germline lookup yields CDR1 SGHNT and CDR2 YYREEE (reference sequence). DNA for the CDR3: TGTGCCAGCAGCTTGAGTTTGAACAGGGCGGATGAGCAGTTCTTC. Its protein product is CASSLSLNRADEQFF.

This chain connects TRBV29-1 to TRBJ2-3, with TRBD1 identical over 8 bases. Trimming at V came to 6 bases and at J to 2 bases, leaving 7 bases not matched to a gene. The CDR3 sequence is 14 residues long. Per germline, CDR1 SQVTM and CDR2 ANQGSEA. CDR3 nucleotide sequence: TGCAGCGTGACACAGGGGGAGAACACAGATACGCAGTATTTT. It codes for CSVTQGENTDTQYF.

Comment on this clone: Its ends do not fully match the called genes, so a read error is possible. The same CDR3 can be traced to other DNA sequences in this sample. The V gene is TRBV28, the J gene TRBJ2-3; the match to TRBD2 covers 10 bases. Germline V gene data show CDR1 as MDHEN and CDR2 as SYDVKM. The CDR3 extends over 15 amino acids. In nucleotides, the CDR3 is TGTGCCAGCAGTGGTCAGCGGGGGGGCCCGTCCACGCAGTATTTC. Translation gives CASSGQRGGPSTQYF.

Only one count was recorded for this clone. The rearrangement joins TRBV28 to TRBJ2-2; the D gene is possibly TRBD2 (5 bases). The CDR3 length is 17 residues. Germline V CDR1 and CDR2: MDHEN, SYDVKM. V gave up 1 base and J gave up 6 bases, with 18 bases separating them. CDR3 region: CASSLLRAGRGSGELFF. CDR3 DNA: TGTGCCAGCAGTTTATTGCGGGCAGGTCGAGGGTCCGGGGAGCTGTTTTTT.

This chain links TRBV4-1 with TRBJ2-2; TRBD1 might be the D (5 bases). CDR3 length: 15 residues. Germline V gene sequence: CDR1 MGHRA, CDR2 YSYEKL. V was cut by 3 bases and J by 6 bases, with 14 bases left in between. The CDR3: CASSQTVLKAGELFF. For the CDR3, the DNA is TGCGCCAGCAGCCAGACAGTTCTGAAGGCCGGGGAGCTGTTTTTT.

This clone has only a few counts. This chain connects TRBV28 to TRBJ1-5; D not resolved. This CDR3 region has 15 residues. Germline V gene lookup returns CDR1 MDHEN and CDR2 SYDVKM. V lost 2 bases and J lost 0, with 8 bases in between. The CDR3: CASSLGVYSNQPQHF. The CDR3 DNA reads as TGTGCCAGCAGTTTAGGAGTGTATAGCAATCAGCCCCAGCATTTT. The variable domain in full, with the rest retrieved from reference TRBV28 and TRBJ1-5, is DVKVTQSSRYLVKRTGEKVFLECVQDMDHENMFWYRQDPGLGLRLIYFSYDVKMKEKGDIPEGYSVSREKKERFSLILESASTNQTSMYLCASSLGVYSNQPQHFGDGTRLSIL.